The following is a TCR beta chain sequence with its context. This CDR3 region has 14 residues. The V gene end was trimmed by 7 bases and the J gene end by 4 bases; junction bases not matched to a gene: 7. Looked up from germline, CDR1 is LNHDA and CDR2 is SQIVND (reference sequence). Amplified TCR beta CDR3 regions derived from RNA transcripts. Researchers ran a first-round RT-PCR on the TCR CDR3 using the HTBI primer set. TCRdb independently ran MiXCR on the multiplex PCR reads; one entry per CDR3 protein. The table lists 550,000 to 650,000 distinct CDR3 sequences, approximately 15% of them singletons, with about 5.8% in the top ten. This sample is drawn from a study of T cells in Graves' hyperthyroidism and ophthalmopathy.

V is TRBV19 and J is TRBJ1-1; 9 nucleotides match TRBD1. Sequenced: blood. The sequence came from a woman between 25 and 40 years old with Graves' hyperthyroidism that later progressed to Graves' ophthalmopathy. For the CDR3, the DNA is TGTGCCAGTACCCCTAAGACAGGGGGCACTGAAGCTTTCTTT. This sequence encodes CASTPKTGGTEAFF.